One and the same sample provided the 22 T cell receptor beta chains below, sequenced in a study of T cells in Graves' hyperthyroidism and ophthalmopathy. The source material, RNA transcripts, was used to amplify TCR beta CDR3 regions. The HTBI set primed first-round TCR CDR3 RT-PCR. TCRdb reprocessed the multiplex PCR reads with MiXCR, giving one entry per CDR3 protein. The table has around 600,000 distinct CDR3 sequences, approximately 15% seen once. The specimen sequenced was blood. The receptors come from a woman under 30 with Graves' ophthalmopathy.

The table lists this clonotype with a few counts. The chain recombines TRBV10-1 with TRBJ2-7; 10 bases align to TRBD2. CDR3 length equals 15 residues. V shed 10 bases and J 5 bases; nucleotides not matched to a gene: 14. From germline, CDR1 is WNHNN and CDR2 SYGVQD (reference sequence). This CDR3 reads CATNAPSGSVDEQYF. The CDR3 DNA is TGCGCCACTAACGCACCTAGCGGGAGTGTGGACGAGCAGTACTTC.

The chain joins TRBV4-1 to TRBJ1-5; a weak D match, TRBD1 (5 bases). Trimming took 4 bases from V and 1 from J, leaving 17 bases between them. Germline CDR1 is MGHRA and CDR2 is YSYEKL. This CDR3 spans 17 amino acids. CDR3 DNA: TGCGCCAGCAGCCCAAGATCAGGGCTTGTGAGCAATCAGCCCCAGCATTTT. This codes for CASSPRSGLVSNQPQHF.

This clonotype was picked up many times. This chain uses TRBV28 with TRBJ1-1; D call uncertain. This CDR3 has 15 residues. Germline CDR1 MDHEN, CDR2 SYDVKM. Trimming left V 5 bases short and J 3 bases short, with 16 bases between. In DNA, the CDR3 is TGTGCCAGCAGTACCCCCTGGGAGGGAGACACTGAAGCTTTCTTT. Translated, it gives CASSTPWEGDTEAFF. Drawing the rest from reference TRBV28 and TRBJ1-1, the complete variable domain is DVKVTQSSRYLVKRTGEKVFLECVQDMDHENMFWYRQDPGLGLRLIYFSYDVKMKEKGDIPEGYSVSREKKERFSLILESASTNQTSMYLCASSTPWEGDTEAFFGQGTRLTVV.

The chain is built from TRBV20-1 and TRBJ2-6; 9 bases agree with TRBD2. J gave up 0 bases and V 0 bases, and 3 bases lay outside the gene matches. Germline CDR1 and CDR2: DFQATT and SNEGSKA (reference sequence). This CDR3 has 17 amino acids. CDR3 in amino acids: CSARDLAGISGANVLTF. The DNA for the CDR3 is TGCAGTGCTAGAGACCTAGCGGGAATCTCTGGGGCCAACGTCCTGACTTTC.

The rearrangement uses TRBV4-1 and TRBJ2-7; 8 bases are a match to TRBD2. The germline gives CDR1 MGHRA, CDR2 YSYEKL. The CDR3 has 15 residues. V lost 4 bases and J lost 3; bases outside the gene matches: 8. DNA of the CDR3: TGCGCCAGCAGCCCCTCGGGGGGGCGGGTCTACGAGCAGTACTTC. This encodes CASSPSGGRVYEQYF.

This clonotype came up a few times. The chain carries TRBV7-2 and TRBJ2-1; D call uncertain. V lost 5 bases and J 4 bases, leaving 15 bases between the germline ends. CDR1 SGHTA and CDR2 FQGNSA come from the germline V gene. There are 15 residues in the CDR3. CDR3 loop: CASSTLIAEYNEQFF. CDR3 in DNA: TGTGCCAGCAGCACCCTTATCGCGGAATACAATGAGCAGTTCTTC.

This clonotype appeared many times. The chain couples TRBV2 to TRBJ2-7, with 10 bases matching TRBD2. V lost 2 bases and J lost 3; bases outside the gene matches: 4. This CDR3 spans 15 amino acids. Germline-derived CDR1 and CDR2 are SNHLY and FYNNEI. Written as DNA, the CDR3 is TGTGCCAGCAGTGAATCGGGACTAGCGATCTACGAGCAGTACTTC. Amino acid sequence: CASSESGLAIYEQYF. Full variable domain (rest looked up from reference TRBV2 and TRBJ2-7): EPEVTQTPSHQVTQMGQEVILRCVPISNHLYFYWYRQILGQKVEFLVSFYNNEISEKSEIFDDQFSVERPDGSNFTLKIRSTKLEDSAMYFCASSESGLAIYEQYFGPGTRLTVT.

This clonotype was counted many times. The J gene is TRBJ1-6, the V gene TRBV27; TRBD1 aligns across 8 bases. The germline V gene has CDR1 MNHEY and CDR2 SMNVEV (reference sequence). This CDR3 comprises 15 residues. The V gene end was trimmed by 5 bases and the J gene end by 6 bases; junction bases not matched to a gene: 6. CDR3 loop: CASSTLRGRNSPLHF. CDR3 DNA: TGTGCCAGCAGTACTCTCAGGGGGCGTAATTCACCCCTCCACTTT.

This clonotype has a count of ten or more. The CDR3, as DNA: TGTGCCAGCAGTTCATATTCCCAGGGAGAGATTTGGGATCAGCCCCAGCATTTT. Translated, it gives CASSSYSQGEIWDQPQHF. The rearrangement links TRBV6-2 or TRBV6-3 to TRBJ1-5; D may be TRBD1 (5 bases). Germline CDR1 MNHEY, CDR2 SVGEGT. The germline V and J ends were trimmed by 4 bases and 5 bases, with 24 bases remaining between them. The CDR3 runs 18 residues.

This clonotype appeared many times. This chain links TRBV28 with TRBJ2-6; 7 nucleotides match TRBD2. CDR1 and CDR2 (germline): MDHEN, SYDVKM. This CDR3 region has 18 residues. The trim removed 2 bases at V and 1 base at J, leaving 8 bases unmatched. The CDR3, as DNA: TGTGCCAGCAGTTTACATGGCGGGAGTCCTTCTGGGGCCAACGTCCTGACTTTC. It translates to CASSLHGGSPSGANVLTF.

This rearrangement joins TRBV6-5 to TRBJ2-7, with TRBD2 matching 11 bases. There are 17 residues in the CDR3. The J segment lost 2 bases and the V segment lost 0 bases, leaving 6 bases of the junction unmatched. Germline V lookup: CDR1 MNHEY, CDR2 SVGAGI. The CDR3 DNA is TGTGCCAGCAGTTACTCAACCGGGACTAGCGGCCCCTACGAGCAGTACTTC. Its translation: CASSYSTGTSGPYEQYF.

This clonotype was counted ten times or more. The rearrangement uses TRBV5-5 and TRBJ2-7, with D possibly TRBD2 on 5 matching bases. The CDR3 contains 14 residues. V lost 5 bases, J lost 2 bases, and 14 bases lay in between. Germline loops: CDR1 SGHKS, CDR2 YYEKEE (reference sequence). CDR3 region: CASSAGLGAYEQYF. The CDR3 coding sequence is TGTGCCAGCAGTGCCGGCCTCGGGGCCTACGAGCAGTACTTC.

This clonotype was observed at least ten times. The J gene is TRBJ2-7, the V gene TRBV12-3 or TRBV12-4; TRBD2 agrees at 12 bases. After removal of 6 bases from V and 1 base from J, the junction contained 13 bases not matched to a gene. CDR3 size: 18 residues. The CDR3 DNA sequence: TGTGCCAGCAGCCTCTCCCGACTAGCGGGAGTCGGGTCCTACGAGCAGTACTTC. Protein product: CASSLSRLAGVGSYEQYF.

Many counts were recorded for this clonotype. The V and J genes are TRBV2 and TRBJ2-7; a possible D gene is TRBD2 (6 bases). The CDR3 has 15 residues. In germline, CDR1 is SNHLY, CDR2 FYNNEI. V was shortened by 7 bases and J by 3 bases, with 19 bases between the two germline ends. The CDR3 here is CASTRGGWRLYEQYF. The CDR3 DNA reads TGTGCCAGCACCCGTGGGGGGTGGCGGCTCTACGAGCAGTACTTC.

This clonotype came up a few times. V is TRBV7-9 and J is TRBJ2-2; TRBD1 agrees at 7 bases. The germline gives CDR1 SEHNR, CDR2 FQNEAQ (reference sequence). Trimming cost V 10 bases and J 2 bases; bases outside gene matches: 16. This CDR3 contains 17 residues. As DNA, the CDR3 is TGTGCCACTTCAAGATTGACAGGGACACTAAACACCGGGGAGCTGTTTTTT. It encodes CATSRLTGTLNTGELFF.

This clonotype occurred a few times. DNA for the CDR3: TGCAGTGCTTTTGTGGGTCAGTCCAGGGAGACCCAGTACTTC. It yields the protein CSAFVGQSRETQYF. The J gene is TRBJ2-5, the V gene TRBV20-1; D call uncertain. This CDR3 is built from 14 residues. Trimming removed 5 bases from V and 5 bases from J, with 18 bases in between. The germline gives CDR1 DFQATT, CDR2 SNEGSKA (reference sequence).

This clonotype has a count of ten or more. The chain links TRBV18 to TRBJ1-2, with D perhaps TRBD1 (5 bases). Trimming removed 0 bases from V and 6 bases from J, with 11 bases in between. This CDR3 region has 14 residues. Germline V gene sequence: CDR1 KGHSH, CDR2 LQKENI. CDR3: CASSPPSAGHGYTF. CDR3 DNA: TGTGCCAGCTCACCACCGTCCGCAGGGCATGGCTACACCTTC.

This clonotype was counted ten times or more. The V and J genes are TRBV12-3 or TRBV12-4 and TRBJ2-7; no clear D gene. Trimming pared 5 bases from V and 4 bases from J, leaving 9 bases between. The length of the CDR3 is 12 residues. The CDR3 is CASSKTAYEQYF. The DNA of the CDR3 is TGTGCCAGCAGTAAAACAGCTTACGAGCAGTACTTC.

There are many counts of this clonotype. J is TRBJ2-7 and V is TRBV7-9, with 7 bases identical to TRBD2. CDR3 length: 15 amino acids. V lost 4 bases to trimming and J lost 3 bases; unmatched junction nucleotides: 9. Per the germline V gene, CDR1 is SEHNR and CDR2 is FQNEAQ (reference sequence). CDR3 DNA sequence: TGTGCCAGCAGCTCGGGAGGCCCCTCCCACTACGAGCAGTACTTC. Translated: CASSSGGPSHYEQYF. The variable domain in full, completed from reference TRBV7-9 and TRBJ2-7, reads DTGVSQNPRHKITKRGQNVTFRCDPISEHNRLYWYRQTLGQGPEFLTYFQNEAQLEKSRLLSDRFSAERPKGSFSTLEIQRTEQGDSAMYLCASSSGGPSHYEQYFGPGTRLTVT.

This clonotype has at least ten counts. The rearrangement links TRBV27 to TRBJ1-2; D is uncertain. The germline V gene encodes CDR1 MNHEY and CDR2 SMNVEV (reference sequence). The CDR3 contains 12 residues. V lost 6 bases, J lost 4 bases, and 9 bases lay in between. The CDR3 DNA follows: TGTGCCAGCAGGACCCCTTCCTATGGCTACACCTTC. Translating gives CASRTPSYGYTF.

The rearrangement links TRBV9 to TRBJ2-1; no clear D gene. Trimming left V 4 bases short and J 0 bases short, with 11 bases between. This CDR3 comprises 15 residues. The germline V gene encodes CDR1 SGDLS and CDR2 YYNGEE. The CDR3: CASSPMGFSYNEQFF. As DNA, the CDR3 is TGTGCCAGCAGCCCGATGGGGTTCTCCTACAATGAGCAGTTCTTC.

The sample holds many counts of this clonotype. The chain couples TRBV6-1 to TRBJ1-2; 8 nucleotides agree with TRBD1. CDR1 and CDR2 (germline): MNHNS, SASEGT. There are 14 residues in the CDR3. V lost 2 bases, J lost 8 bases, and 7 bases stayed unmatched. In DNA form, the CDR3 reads TGTGCCAGCAGTGAACGGGACAGGCCAGGAGGCTACACCTTC. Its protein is CASSERDRPGGYTF.